This passage covers 8 T cell receptor beta chains from one sample sequenced in a study of CD8+CD57+ T cells in acquired aplastic anemia. All patients picked for sequencing had shown, by flow cytometry, an expansion of CD8+CD57+ cells. Genomic DNA was employed as the template in profiling TCR beta VDJ and CDR3. TCRdb used MiXCR to reprocess the reads, holding one entry per CDR3 protein. Among over 150,000 distinct CDR3 sequences, over 55% were seen once, and the ten largest hold around 45%. Sequences were obtained from sorted CD4+, CD8+, or CD8+CD57+ T cells (not recorded which) from PBMCs. These receptors originate from a human donor with aplastic anemia.

This clonotype was seen more than once but under ten times. The J gene is TRBJ2-5, the V gene TRBV2; D not certain. This CDR3 contains 11 residues. Germline values: CDR1 SNHLY, CDR2 FYNNEI. V gave up 7 bases and J gave up 3 bases, with 6 bases separating them. CDR3 in amino acids: CASTEKETQYF. The CDR3 region has the DNA TGTGCCAGCACCGAGAAAGAGACCCAGTACTTC.

The chain is built from TRBV29-1 and TRBJ1-1; TRBD1 is a possible D gene (6 bases). This CDR3 spans 16 amino acids. The germline CDR1 and CDR2 sequences are SQVTM and ANQGSEA. V was pared by 5 bases and J by 0 bases, with 19 bases between. CDR3 protein: CSVPSGGGPMNTEAFF. DNA for the CDR3: TGCAGCGTTCCCTCCGGGGGGGGGCCGATGAACACTGAAGCTTTCTTT.

The chain links TRBV10-3 to TRBJ1-2; no definite D call. CDR1 is ENHRY and CDR2 is SYGVKD in the germline V gene. The CDR3 totals 16 residues. Trimming took 0 bases from V and 4 from J, leaving 15 bases between them. The CDR3 reads CAISESESARVYGYTF. The CDR3 DNA follows: TGTGCCATCAGTGAGTCGGAATCCGCACGAGTCTATGGCTACACCTTC.

This rearrangement joins TRBV24-1 to TRBJ1-2, with D maybe TRBD1 (5 bases). V lost 4 bases to trimming and J lost 3 bases, with 14 bases between them. The germline V gene encodes CDR1 KGHDR and CDR2 SFDVKD. CDR3 length equals 15 residues. DNA for the CDR3: TGTGCCACCAGTGACGGGCAGGGACCTCACTATGGCTACACCTTC. Its protein product is CATSDGQGPHYGYTF.

V and J are TRBV7-8 and TRBJ2-4, with 9 bases matching TRBD2. The CDR3 spans 14 residues. V was clipped by 5 bases and J by 5 bases; unmatched bases: 4. CDR1 is SGHVS, CDR2 FQNEAQ, per germline. This chain's CDR3 is CASSPRLAENIQYF. The CDR3 DNA reads as TGTGCCAGCAGCCCGCGACTAGCGGAAAACATTCAGTACTTC.

The J gene is TRBJ1-1, the V gene TRBV6-1; D remains ambiguous. V lost 3 bases and J 0 bases, leaving 8 bases between the germline ends. The CDR3 is 14 residues long. The germline V gene encodes CDR1 MNHNS and CDR2 SASEGT. The CDR3 region is CASSDWMLNTEAFF. The CDR3 DNA sequence: TGTGCCAGCAGTGACTGGATGTTGAACACTGAAGCTTTCTTT.

CDR3 nucleotides: TGTGCCAGCAGCCCCCGGACTCGGGATACGCAGTATTTT. Translation: CASSPRTRDTQYF. J is TRBJ2-3 and V is TRBV7-2, with D possibly matching TRBD2 (5 bases). The CDR3 consists of 13 residues. Germline assignment: CDR1 SGHTA and CDR2 FQGNSA. Trimming shortened V by 5 bases and J by 6 bases, and 12 bases separated the two germline ends.

V is TRBV20-1 and J is TRBJ2-7; 7 nucleotides align to TRBD1. The junction had 4 bases not matched to a gene; V was cut back by 7 bases and J by 1 base. Per the germline V gene, CDR1 is DFQATT and CDR2 is SNEGSKA (reference sequence). This CDR3 spans 12 amino acids. The CDR3 loop is CSGTGGSYEQYF. In nucleotides, the CDR3 is TGCAGTGGGACAGGAGGATCCTACGAGCAGTACTTC.